The T cell receptor beta chain described here comes from a study of cytomegalovirus exposure and HLA in healthy donors. Study information: Among 150 million to 200 million T cells, an earlier analysis found 120 million or so unique TCR beta sequences. Regarding the study as a whole: Among the most significant clusters, several appeared linked to common viral pathogens in a later analysis. Available immune exposure information was restricted to CMV serostatus only.

This clone has only one observation. Its antigen is not identified. V was trimmed by 7 bases and J by 3 bases, leaving 16 bases between them. Germline V gene data show CDR1 as SNHLY and CDR2 as FYNNEI. The length of the CDR3 is 15 residues. PCR amplification relied on 60 Vbeta primers (plus 13 Jbeta primers). TCRdb keeps only in-frame clones here, not all; method: immunoSEQ multiplex PCR. Among approximately 150,000 clones listed, approximately 88% were seen once. Specimen: PBMCs. The clonotype originates from a woman aged 40 to 55 in good health and CMV-seronegative. This chain connects TRBV2 to TRBJ1-5, with D perhaps TRBD1 (6 bases). The DNA of the CDR3 is TGTGCCAGCATCCAGGAACAGGGAGACAATCAGCCCCAGCATTTT. Protein sequence: CASIQEQGDNQPQHF.